Each of the 28 T cell receptor beta chains below was sequenced from the same sample in a study of T cell repertoires in cytomegalovirus infection (dated by TCRdb to between 2018 and 2021). The antigens of these receptors remain unknown. TCRdb records Illumina HiSeq 1500 as the sequencer. TCRdb took the public reads, trimmed them with fastp at Q25, ran MiXCR for clone calling and kept in-frame beta chains. A single entry per CDR3 protein holds the most common genes and DNA from its merged rows. The sample includes 700,000 to 900,000 distinct CDR3 sequences, with about 29% observed a single time. 10% to 15% of the sample is held by the ten biggest clonotypes. The sample's treatment or condition label is to be understood as: in vitro stimulation with specific CMV peptide epitopes to enrich CMV-specific T cells. The source was cultured CD8+ T cells from PBMCs, collected from culture after CMV antigen stimulation. The receptors here all came from a human donor in good health (CMV status not recorded). Some clones in this sample may be carry-over from other donors' samples.

This clonotype was recorded at least ten times. V and J are TRBV7-6 and TRBJ1-2, with TRBD1 as a possible D gene (5 bases). The CDR3 has 13 amino acids. With 0 bases removed from V and 6 bases from J, the gap between germline ends came to 8 bases. The V gene's germline CDR1 is SGHVS and CDR2 FNYEAQ. CDR3 protein: CASSLARVNGYTF. In DNA, the CDR3 is TGTGCCAGCAGCTTAGCCAGGGTAAATGGCTACACCTTC. Complete variable domain (other parts from reference TRBV7-6 and TRBJ1-2): GAGVSQSPRYKVTKRGQDVALRCDPISGHVSLYWYRQALGQGPEFLTYFNYEAQQDKSGLPNDRFSAERPEGSISTLTIQRTEQRDSAMYRCASSLARVNGYTFGSGTRLTVV.

This clonotype has just a few counts. The rearrangement links TRBV4-2 to TRBJ1-2; 7 bases are a match to TRBD1. There are 15 residues in the CDR3. The germline V gene encodes CDR1 LGHNA and CDR2 YNFKEQ. V was pared by 2 bases and J by 3 bases, with 6 bases of the junction left unmatched. CDR3 sequence reads: CASSQLITGDYGYTF. In nucleotides, the CDR3 is TGTGCCAGCAGCCAACTTATTACAGGGGACTATGGCTACACCTTC.

This chain connects TRBV9 to TRBJ2-1, with TRBD2 identical over 14 bases. With 4 bases clipped from V and 4 bases from J, the junction kept 16 bases outside the gene matches. The length of the CDR3 is 20 residues. CDR1 is SGDLS, CDR2 YYNGEE, per germline. CDR3 region: CASSPNPGTSGGLSYNEQFF. The DNA of the CDR3 is TGTGCCAGCAGCCCGAATCCCGGGACTAGCGGGGGCCTGTCATACAATGAGCAGTTCTTC.

The V call is TRBV7-6, the J call TRBJ2-2, with D hard to call. This CDR3 is built from 13 residues. Germline lookup yields CDR1 SGHVS and CDR2 FNYEAQ. Trimming took off 5 bases at V and 1 base at J, with 5 bases between the two ends. The CDR3 region is CASSGKNTGELFF. The CDR3, as DNA: TGTGCCAGCAGCGGAAAGAACACCGGGGAGCTGTTTTTT.

This clonotype occurred many times. The chain joins TRBV7-6 to TRBJ2-1; 8 nucleotides align to TRBD1. The CDR3 covers 16 residues. With V trimmed by 3 bases and J by 6 bases, 10 bases remained unmatched. Looked up from germline, CDR1 is SGHVS and CDR2 is FNYEAQ. Written as DNA, the CDR3 is TGTGCCAGCAGCTTCCAAAGGACAGGGCTAACCAATGAGCAGTTCTTC. It specifies CASSFQRTGLTNEQFF.

A few counts support this clonotype. The chain has TRBV13 and TRBJ2-1; no definite D call. CDR1 and CDR2 from the germline V gene are PRHDT and FYEKMQ (reference sequence). This CDR3 region has 12 residues. The ends were cut back, 4 bases at V and 10 bases at J, with 11 bases in the middle. The CDR3 bases are TGTGCCAGCAGCTCCTCCCGACGAGAGCAGTTCTTC. Translated: CASSSSRREQFF.

Notes on this clonotype: A single base separates this from a much larger clone, so it may be a read error. The V call is TRBV7-2, the J call TRBJ1-1, with D uncertain. Germline V gene lookup returns CDR1 SGHTA and CDR2 FQGNSA. This CDR3 comprises 15 residues. V shed 4 bases and J shed 1 base, with 13 bases lying between them. The CDR3 DNA is TGTGCCAGCAGCTCCTCACAGAGACCGAACACTGAAGCTTTCTTT. As protein: CASSSSQRPNTEAFF.

At least ten counts were recorded for this clonotype. V and J are TRBV7-6 and TRBJ1-1; D is unresolved. The CDR3 loop spans 14 amino acids. Trimming took off 0 bases at V and 8 bases at J, with 13 bases between the two ends. CDR1 SGHVS and CDR2 FNYEAQ come from the germline V gene. DNA of the CDR3: TGTGCCAGCAGCTTAGCTCCTTCGGCGGTCGAAGCTTTCTTT. The encoded protein is CASSLAPSAVEAFF.

The chain recombines TRBV24-1 with TRBJ1-5; D perhaps matches TRBD1 (6 bases). In germline, CDR1 is KGHDR, CDR2 SFDVKD. Trimming shortened V by 2 bases and J by 10 bases, and 11 bases separated the two germline ends. CDR3 length equals 13 residues. The CDR3 region is CATSDWTASPQHF. In DNA form, the CDR3 reads TGTGCCACCAGTGATTGGACAGCCTCTCCCCAGCATTTT.

The sample holds a few counts of this clonotype. Because it lacks the conserved phenylalanine or tryptophan at the end, this CDR3 is likely a read error. It is unclear where the CDR3 begins or ends on the DNA, so no DNA is shown, and the CDR3 is as TCRdb lists it. The chain recombines TRBV6-2 or TRBV6-3 with TRBJ2-3; TRBD1, the table's D call, lacks a check against the DNA. The CDR3 spans 14 residues, counting both ends. Germline assignment: CDR1 MNHEY and CDR2 SVGEGT. The CDR3 reads CASSYTPGQDELVI.

The rearrangement joins TRBV6-2 or TRBV6-3 to TRBJ1-2; possibly TRBD1 for D (6 bases). The germline gives CDR1 MNHEY, CDR2 SVGEGT. The CDR3 extends over 17 amino acids. V lost 5 bases to trimming and J lost 6 bases, with 25 bases between them. CDR3 bases: TGTGCCAGCAGTAGGGGGTTGCGAGGGATCAAGACCCATGGCTACACCTTC. Protein sequence: CASSRGLRGIKTHGYTF.

This clonotype was seen at least ten times. J is TRBJ2-3 and V is TRBV7-2; 7 bases are a match to TRBD1. This CDR3 contains 20 residues. J gave up 7 bases and V 0 bases, and 22 bases lay outside the gene matches. CDR1 and CDR2 (germline): SGHTA, FQGNSA. The CDR3 protein is CASSLALTSRGPSVPNTQYF. CDR3 bases: TGTGCCAGCAGCTTAGCCCTTACGTCGAGGGGGCCCTCCGTCCCAAATACGCAGTATTTT.

Points on this clonotype: A single base separates this from a much larger clone, so it may be a read error. CDR3 sequence reads: CATSAPRDEQFF. The CDR3 coding sequence is TGTGCCACCTCCGCCCCAAGGGATGAGCAGTTCTTC. The rearrangement links TRBV25-1 to TRBJ2-1, with D uncertain. Trimming removed 10 bases at V and 8 bases at J, with 15 bases between. Germline V CDR1 and CDR2: MGHDK, SYGVNS. The CDR3 sequence is 12 residues long.

This chain uses TRBV6-2 or TRBV6-3 with TRBJ1-6, with 8 bases that match TRBD1. Trimming at V came to 5 bases and at J to 8 bases, leaving 8 bases not matched to a gene. From germline, CDR1 is MNHEY and CDR2 SVGEGT. The length of the CDR3 is 15 residues. This chain's CDR3 is CASSPRQGSDSPLHF. The CDR3 DNA follows: TGTGCCAGCAGTCCTAGACAGGGGTCAGATTCACCCCTCCACTTT.

The gene calls are TRBV27 and TRBJ2-1; D could derive from TRBD1 or TRBD2 (5 bases each). The CDR3 is made up of 15 amino acids. V gave up 7 bases and J gave up 7 bases, with 20 bases separating them. Germline V gene sequence: CDR1 MNHEY, CDR2 SMNVEV (reference sequence). CDR3 bases: TGTGCCAGCAACTCCGGGACGGAAGTTGGGAATGAGCAGTTCTTC. Translation gives CASNSGTEVGNEQFF.

This clonotype was seen many times. CDR3 residues: CASTEGPGNEQFF. The CDR3, as DNA: TGTGCCAGCACCGAAGGGCCTGGGAATGAGCAGTTCTTC. This rearrangement joins TRBV7-8 to TRBJ2-1; unclear D gene. V lost 7 bases to trimming and J lost 7 bases, with 14 bases between them. The CDR3 covers 13 residues. Germline V lookup: CDR1 SGHVS, CDR2 FQNEAQ.

The CDR3 nucleotides read TGCGCCAGCAGCCAAGTGAAGGGCGCGGGCAATCAGCCCCAGCATTTT. Residues: CASSQVKGAGNQPQHF. V gene TRBV4-1 combines with J gene TRBJ1-5; no firm D call. V lost 1 base, J lost 2 bases, and 12 bases lay in between. The CDR3 contains 16 residues. Germline-derived CDR1 and CDR2 are MGHRA and YSYEKL.

The CDR3 reads CASSHSKGGYEQYV. CDR3 DNA sequence: TGTGCCAGCAGTCACTCGAAGGGGGGGTACGAGCAGTACGTC. J is TRBJ2-7 and V is TRBV7-8; D might be TRBD2 (7 bases). V lost 6 bases to trimming and J lost 4 bases, with 16 bases between them. This CDR3 comprises 14 residues. Germline values: CDR1 SGHVS, CDR2 FQNEAQ.

In this sample, this clonotype turned up many times. This sequence joins TRBV7-2 and TRBJ1-2; D gene ambiguous. The germline CDR1 and CDR2 sequences are SGHTA and FQGNSA. The CDR3 covers 13 residues. V was clipped by 4 bases and J by 4 bases, with 10 bases between them. The CDR3 DNA follows: TGTGCCAGCAGCTCCCGGGGTATCTATGGCTACACCTTC. As protein: CASSSRGIYGYTF.

This chain joins TRBV10-3 and TRBJ2-3; 7 nucleotides agree with TRBD2. V dropped 7 bases and J dropped 0; count of bases not matched to a gene: 7. Per germline, CDR1 ENHRY and CDR2 SYGVKD. The length of the CDR3 is 15 residues. The CDR3 here is CAITGRGVSTDTQYF. The CDR3 DNA reads as TGTGCCATCACGGGTCGGGGGGTGAGCACAGATACGCAGTATTTT.

The chain uses TRBV6-1 and TRBJ2-3; D ambiguous. In germline, CDR1 is MNHNS, CDR2 SASEGT. Trimming cost V 2 bases and J 6 bases, with 15 bases left between them. The CDR3 runs to 15 residues. As DNA, the CDR3 is TGTGCCAGCAGTGAAAGGAGCCTGATAAGGGATACGCAGTATTTT. It specifies CASSERSLIRDTQYF.

Only one count was recorded for this clonotype. The chain carries TRBV9 and TRBJ2-1, with 10 bases aligning to TRBD2. V lost 2 bases to trimming and J lost 15 bases; unmatched junction nucleotides: 5. This CDR3 has 12 residues. The germline CDR1 and CDR2 sequences are SGDLS and YYNGEE. For the CDR3, the DNA is TGTGCCAGCAGCGTTGAGCGGGGGGGCGCGTTCTTC. Its translation is CASSVERGGAFF. The full variable domain, rest sourced from reference TRBV9 and TRBJ2-1, is DSGVTQTPKHLITATGQRVTLRCSPRSGDLSVYWYQQSLDQGLQFLIQYYNGEERAKGNILERFSAQQFPDLHSELNLSSLELGDSALYFCASSVERGGAFFGPGTRLTVL.

The rearrangement joins TRBV2 to TRBJ2-7; D remains ambiguous. This CDR3 contains 12 residues. Germline V gene lookup returns CDR1 SNHLY and CDR2 FYNNEI. CDR3 region: CTSSEIKGEQYV. For the CDR3, the DNA is TGTACCAGCAGTGAAATAAAGGGCGAGCAGTACGTC.

The J gene is TRBJ1-1, the V gene TRBV11-1, with 8 positions matching TRBD1. The germline CDR1 and CDR2 sequences are SGHAT and FQDESV (reference sequence). The CDR3 is 13 residues long. The V segment lost 5 bases and the J segment 9 bases; nucleotides outside the gene matches: 8. CDR3: CASSTRDRSKAFF. The CDR3 DNA follows: TGTGCCAGCAGCACCCGGGACAGGTCTAAAGCTTTCTTT.

V and J are TRBV7-8 and TRBJ2-1; D possibly corresponds to TRBD2 (6 bases). The germline V gene encodes CDR1 SGHVS and CDR2 FQNEAQ. V was clipped by 5 bases and J by 3 bases, with 14 bases between them. The CDR3 runs 15 residues. This chain's CDR3 is CASSLYAGIYNEQFF. The CDR3 DNA is TGTGCCAGCAGCCTATACGCGGGGATCTACAATGAGCAGTTCTTC. Using reference TRBV7-8 and TRBJ2-1 for the parts outside the CDR3, the full variable domain is GAGVSQSPRYKVAKRGQDVALRCDPISGHVSLFWYQQALGQGPEFLTYFQNEAQLDKSGLPSDRFFAERPEGSVSTLKIQRTQQEDSAVYLCASSLYAGIYNEQFFGPGTRLTVL.

Here the CDR3 reads CASSSTGGELNTEAFF. CDR3 sequence (DNA): TGTGCCAGCAGTTCCACAGGGGGCGAATTGAACACTGAAGCTTTCTTT. The chain uses TRBV12-3 or TRBV12-4 and TRBJ1-1; 9 nucleotides align to TRBD1. The V segment lost 4 bases and the J segment 0 bases; nucleotides outside the gene matches: 6. The CDR3 is made up of 16 amino acids.

The J gene is TRBJ2-7, the V gene TRBV27; D gene ambiguous. Trimming removed 0 bases at V and 7 bases at J, with 13 bases between. CDR3 size: 14 residues. CDR1 is MNHEY, CDR2 SMNVEV, per germline (reference sequence). The CDR3 region has the DNA TGTGCCAGCAGTTTATCTCCGTCTCTTGAGGAGCAGTACGTC. This translates into CASSLSPSLEEQYV.

This clonotype was counted between two and nine times. The chain is built from TRBV7-6 and TRBJ1-1; D call uncertain. CDR3 length: 14 residues. Germline V gene lookup returns CDR1 SGHVS and CDR2 FNYEAQ. V lost 2 bases and J lost 4, with 11 bases in between. The CDR3 sequence is CASSLNRIGTEAFF. For the CDR3, the DNA is TGTGCCAGCAGCTTAAACCGGATTGGCACTGAAGCTTTCTTT.